The 14 T cell receptor beta chains in this list originate from one sample, sequenced in a study of cytomegalovirus exposure and HLA in healthy donors. The PCR had 60 Vbeta and 13 Jbeta primers. Clones were read by immunoSEQ multiplex PCR, and TCRdb kept only the in-frame ones, dropping some. The sample yields around 200,000 clones, 70% to 90% seen once. Sample: PBMCs. Receptors originate from a woman between 45 and 65 years old in good health and CMV-seronegative.

The chain couples TRBV4-1 to TRBJ2-1, with TRBD1 identical over 7 bases. The ends lost 1 base at V and 3 bases at J; junction bases unmatched: 3. CDR3 size: 15 residues. Looked up from germline, CDR1 is MGHRA and CDR2 is YSYEKL. Written as DNA, the CDR3 is TGCGCCAGCAGCCAAGGGACAGGTGTCTACAATGAGCAGTTCTTC. The encoded protein is CASSQGTGVYNEQFF.

This clone turned up a few times. This sequence joins TRBV4-1 and TRBJ2-3; TRBD1 is a possible D gene (5 bases). Trimming cost V 0 bases and J 2 bases, with 15 bases left between them. The CDR3 is made up of 17 amino acids. CDR1 and CDR2 from the germline V gene are MGHRA and YSYEKL. DNA for the CDR3: TGCGCCAGCAGCCAAGATCCCGCGGCAGGACACACAGATACGCAGTATTTT. It specifies CASSQDPAAGHTDTQYF.

This sequence joins TRBV4-1 and TRBJ1-5, with D maybe TRBD1 (5 bases). CDR1 is MGHRA and CDR2 is YSYEKL in the germline V gene. V lost 1 base and J 10 bases, leaving 14 bases between the germline ends. The CDR3 has 14 amino acids. Here the CDR3 reads CASSQGGGMNPQHF. DNA for the CDR3: TGCGCCAGCAGCCAAGGGGGCGGTATGAACCCCCAGCATTTT.

CDR3 amino acids: CASSSGSTQPPEQYF. CDR3 DNA sequence: TGTGCCAGCAGTTCCGGGTCCACTCAACCCCCCGAGCAGTACTTC. The chain joins TRBV28 to TRBJ2-7; no clear D. V lost 4 bases, J lost 6 bases, and 19 bases lay in between. Germline assignment: CDR1 MDHEN and CDR2 SYDVKM. The CDR3 has 15 residues.

This clone has a handful of counts. V gene TRBV28 combines with J gene TRBJ1-4; TRBD1 matches at 7 bases. The V gene's germline CDR1 is MDHEN and CDR2 SYDVKM. The CDR3 consists of 15 residues. V dropped 11 bases and J dropped 1; count of bases not matched to a gene: 10. The CDR3 loop is CAHKRGPGTNEKLFF. The CDR3 DNA reads as TGTGCCCATAAGAGGGGGCCTGGAACTAATGAAAAACTGTTTTTT.

The chain employs TRBV20-1 and TRBJ2-5, with D possibly being TRBD1 (6 bases). Germline V gene sequence: CDR1 DFQATT, CDR2 SNEGSKA (reference sequence). The CDR3 consists of 11 residues. Trimming removed 6 bases at V and 5 bases at J, with 10 bases between. In DNA form, the CDR3 reads TGCAGTGCAGGGGGACGGGAGACCCAGTACTTC. Amino acid sequence: CSAGGRETQYF.

The gene calls are TRBV10-3 and TRBJ2-1, with D tentatively TRBD1 (6 bases). V was clipped by 3 bases and J by 7 bases, with 13 bases between them. The CDR3 has 14 residues. Per germline, CDR1 ENHRY and CDR2 SYGVKD. The CDR3 nucleotides are TGTGCCATCAGTGAAGGGGCAGGGGAGAATGAGCAGTTCTTC. Translating it yields CAISEGAGENEQFF.

This chain joins TRBV5-1 and TRBJ1-4; weak D call: TRBD1 (5 bases). This CDR3 spans 20 amino acids. The germline gives CDR1 SGHRS, CDR2 YFSETQ. V was clipped by 0 bases and J by 0 bases, with 21 bases between them. The CDR3 is CASSLEGAGPPIATNEKLFF. DNA for the CDR3: TGCGCCAGCAGCTTGGAAGGGGCAGGGCCTCCGATTGCAACTAATGAAAAACTGTTTTTT.

V usage is TRBV7-9 and J usage is TRBJ2-7; the D gene is possibly TRBD2 (5 bases). Germline CDR1 reads SEHNR; CDR2 reads FQNEAQ (reference sequence). V dropped 5 bases and J dropped 11 bases, with 22 bases sitting between them. This CDR3 has 14 residues. The CDR3 DNA is TGTGCCAGCAGCCAGGCAGGCGGACTTAGGAGTAAGTACTTC. Translating gives CASSQAGGLRSKYF.

The V and J genes are TRBV19 and TRBJ2-1; 8 bases are a match to TRBD1. Trimming at V came to 5 bases and at J to 5 bases, leaving 8 bases not matched to a gene. Per germline, CDR1 LNHDA and CDR2 SQIVND (reference sequence). This CDR3 is built from 15 residues. The DNA of the CDR3 is TGTGCCAGTAGTTATGGCAGGGGGCGGCACAATGAGCAGTTCTTC. It yields the protein CASSYGRGRHNEQFF.

The chain uses TRBV6-1 and TRBJ1-2; possible D gene TRBD1, 6 bases. The germline V and J ends were trimmed by 1 base and 2 bases, with 8 bases remaining between them. This CDR3 spans 14 amino acids. Germline lookup yields CDR1 MNHNS and CDR2 SASEGT. In DNA, the CDR3 is TGTGCCAGCAGTGAAGTTGGGGGCAACTATGGCTACACCTTC. Protein: CASSEVGGNYGYTF.

This chain uses TRBV28 with TRBJ2-4; the match to TRBD2 covers 9 bases. CDR1 is MDHEN and CDR2 is SYDVKM in the germline V gene. The CDR3 is 16 amino acids. V lost 2 bases and J lost 6; bases outside the gene matches: 8. The chain's CDR3 is CASSLPGTSLANIQYF. The CDR3 DNA follows: TGTGCCAGCAGTTTACCCGGGACTAGCCTGGCAAACATTCAGTACTTC.

The chain employs TRBV5-4 and TRBJ1-1, with D uncertain. V was clipped by 3 bases and J by 2 bases, with 11 bases between them. The CDR3 extends over 14 amino acids. The V gene's germline CDR1 is SGHNT and CDR2 YYREEE (reference sequence). The CDR3 DNA sequence: TGTGCCAGCAGCTCGTTAACCCTAAACACTGAAGCTTTCTTT. Its translation is CASSSLTLNTEAFF.

The CDR3 protein is CASSPGGGGYPYEQYF. For the CDR3, the DNA is TGTGCCAGCAGTCCCGGGGGAGGCGGTTACCCCTACGAGCAGTACTTC. The V call is TRBV27, the J call TRBJ2-7; D is possibly TRBD2 (6 bases). Trimming left V 5 bases short and J 2 bases short, with 19 bases between. Germline CDR1 MNHEY, CDR2 SMNVEV (reference sequence). CDR3 length: 16 residues.